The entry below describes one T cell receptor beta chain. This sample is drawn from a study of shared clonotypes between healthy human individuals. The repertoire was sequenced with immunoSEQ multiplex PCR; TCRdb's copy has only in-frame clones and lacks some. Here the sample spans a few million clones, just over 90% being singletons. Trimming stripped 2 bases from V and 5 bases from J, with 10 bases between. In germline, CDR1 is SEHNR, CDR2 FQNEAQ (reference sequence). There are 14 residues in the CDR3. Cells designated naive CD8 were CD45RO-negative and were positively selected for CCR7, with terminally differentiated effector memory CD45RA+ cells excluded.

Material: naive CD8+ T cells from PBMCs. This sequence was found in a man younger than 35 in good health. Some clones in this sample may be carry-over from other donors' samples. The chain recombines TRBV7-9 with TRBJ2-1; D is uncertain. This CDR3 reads CASSLFPGHNEQFF. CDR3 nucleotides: TGTGCCAGCAGCTTATTCCCCGGACACAATGAGCAGTTCTTC.